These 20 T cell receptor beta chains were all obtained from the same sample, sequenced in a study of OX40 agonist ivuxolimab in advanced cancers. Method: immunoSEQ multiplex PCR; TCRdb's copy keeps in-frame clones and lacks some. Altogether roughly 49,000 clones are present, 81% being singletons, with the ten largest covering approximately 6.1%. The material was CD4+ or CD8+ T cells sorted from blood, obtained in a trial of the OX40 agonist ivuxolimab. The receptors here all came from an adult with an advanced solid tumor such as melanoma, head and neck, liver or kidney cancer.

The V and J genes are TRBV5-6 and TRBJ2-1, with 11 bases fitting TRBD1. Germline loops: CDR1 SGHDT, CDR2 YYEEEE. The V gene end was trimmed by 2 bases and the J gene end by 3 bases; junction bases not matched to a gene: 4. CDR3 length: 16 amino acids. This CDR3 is CASSLGTGGRYNEQFF. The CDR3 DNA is TGTGCCAGCAGCTTAGGGACAGGGGGTCGCTACAATGAGCAGTTCTTC.

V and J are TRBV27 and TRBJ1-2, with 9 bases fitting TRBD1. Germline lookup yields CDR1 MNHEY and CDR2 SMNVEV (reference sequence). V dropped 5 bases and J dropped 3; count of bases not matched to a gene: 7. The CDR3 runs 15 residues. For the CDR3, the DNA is TGTGCCAGCAGTGCAGGGACAGGGATCGACTATGGCTACACCTTC. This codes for CASSAGTGIDYGYTF.

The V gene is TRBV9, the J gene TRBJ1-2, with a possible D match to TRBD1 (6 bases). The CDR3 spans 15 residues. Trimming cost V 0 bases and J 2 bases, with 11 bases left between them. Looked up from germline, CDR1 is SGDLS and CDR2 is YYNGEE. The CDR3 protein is CASSVGTVGNYGYTF. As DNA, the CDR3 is TGTGCCAGCAGCGTAGGGACAGTAGGCAACTATGGCTACACCTTC.

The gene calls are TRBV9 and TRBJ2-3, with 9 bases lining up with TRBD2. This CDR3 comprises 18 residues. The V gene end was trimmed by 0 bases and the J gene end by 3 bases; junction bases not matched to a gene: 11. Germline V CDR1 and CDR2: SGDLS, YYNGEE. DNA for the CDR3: TGTGCCAGCAGCGTAGAGGGCGGGGGGGCGCTCGGGACAGATACGCAGTATTTT. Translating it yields CASSVEGGGALGTDTQYF.

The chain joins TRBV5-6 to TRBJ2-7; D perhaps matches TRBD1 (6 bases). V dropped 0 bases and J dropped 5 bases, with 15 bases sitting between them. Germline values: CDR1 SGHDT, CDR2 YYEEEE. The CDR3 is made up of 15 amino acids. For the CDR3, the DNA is TGTGCCAGCAGCTTGGCCGGCAGGGGCTATGACGAGCAGTACTTC. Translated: CASSLAGRGYDEQYF.

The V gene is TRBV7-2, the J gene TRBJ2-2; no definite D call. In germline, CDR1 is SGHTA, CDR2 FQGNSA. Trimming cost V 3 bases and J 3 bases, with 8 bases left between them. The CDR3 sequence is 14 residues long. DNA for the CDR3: TGTGCCAGCAGCTTCCGGGCCTACACCGGGGAGCTGTTTTTT. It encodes CASSFRAYTGELFF.

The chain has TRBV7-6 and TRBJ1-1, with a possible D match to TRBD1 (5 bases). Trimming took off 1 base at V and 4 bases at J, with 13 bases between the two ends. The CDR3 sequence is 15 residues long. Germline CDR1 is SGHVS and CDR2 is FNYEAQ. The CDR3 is CASSLVLGTATEAFF. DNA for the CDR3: TGTGCCAGCAGCTTAGTCCTGGGGACGGCCACTGAAGCTTTCTTT.

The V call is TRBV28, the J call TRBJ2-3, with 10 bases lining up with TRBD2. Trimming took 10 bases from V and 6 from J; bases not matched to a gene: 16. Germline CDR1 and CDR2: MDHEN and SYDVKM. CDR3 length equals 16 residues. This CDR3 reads CATAMDLAGEGDTQYF. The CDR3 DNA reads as TGTGCCACCGCGATGGATCTAGCGGGAGAAGGGGATACGCAGTATTTT. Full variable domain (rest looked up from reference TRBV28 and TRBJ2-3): DVKVTQSSRYLVKRTGEKVFLECVQDMDHENMFWYRQDPGLGLRLIYFSYDVKMKEKGDIPEGYSVSREKKERFSLILESASTNQTSMYLCATAMDLAGEGDTQYFGPGTRLTVL.

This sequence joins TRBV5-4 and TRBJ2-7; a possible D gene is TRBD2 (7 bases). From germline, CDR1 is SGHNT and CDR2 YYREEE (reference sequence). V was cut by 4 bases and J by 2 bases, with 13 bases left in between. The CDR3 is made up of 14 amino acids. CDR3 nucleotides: TGTGCCAGCAGCCCGGGGGCGGGGGCCTACGAGCAGTACTTC. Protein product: CASSPGAGAYEQYF.

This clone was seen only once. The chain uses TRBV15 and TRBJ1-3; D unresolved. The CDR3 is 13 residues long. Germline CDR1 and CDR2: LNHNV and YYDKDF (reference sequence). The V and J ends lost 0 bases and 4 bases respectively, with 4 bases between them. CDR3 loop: CATSRDRGNTIYF. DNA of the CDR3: TGTGCCACCAGCAGAGACAGGGGAAACACCATATATTTT. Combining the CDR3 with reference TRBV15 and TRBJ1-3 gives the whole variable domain DAMVIQNPRYQVTQFGKPVTLSCSQTLNHNVMYWYQQKSSQAPKLLFHYYDKDFNNEADTPDNFQSRRPNTSFCFLDIRSPGLGDTAMYLCATSRDRGNTIYFGEGSWLTVV.

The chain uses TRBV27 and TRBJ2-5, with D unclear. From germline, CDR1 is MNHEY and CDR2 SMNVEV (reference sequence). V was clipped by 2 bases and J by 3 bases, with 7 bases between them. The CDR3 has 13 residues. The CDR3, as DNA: TGTGCCAGCAGTTTAGACGGTGAAGAGACCCAGTACTTC. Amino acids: CASSLDGEETQYF.

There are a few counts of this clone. The chain's CDR3 is CASSQDSGNNQPQHF. The DNA of the CDR3 is TGTGCCAGCAGCCAAGATTCCGGGAACAATCAGCCCCAGCATTTT. The V gene is TRBV4-2, the J gene TRBJ1-5; D gene unclear. Germline loops: CDR1 LGHNA, CDR2 YNFKEQ. V lost 0 bases and J lost 3, with 9 bases in between. This CDR3 region has 15 residues.

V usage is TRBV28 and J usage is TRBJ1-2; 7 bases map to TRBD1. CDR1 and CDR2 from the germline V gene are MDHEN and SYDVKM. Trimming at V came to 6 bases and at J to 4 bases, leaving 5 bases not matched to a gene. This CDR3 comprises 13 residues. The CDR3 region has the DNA TGTGCCAGCAGCTTGGACAGGAGCTATGGCTACACCTTC. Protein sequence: CASSLDRSYGYTF.

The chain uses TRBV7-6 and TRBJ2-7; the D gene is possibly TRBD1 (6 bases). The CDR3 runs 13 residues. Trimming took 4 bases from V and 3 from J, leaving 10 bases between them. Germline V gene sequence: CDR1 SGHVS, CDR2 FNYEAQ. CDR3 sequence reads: CASSSDSYYEQYF. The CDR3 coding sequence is TGTGCCAGCAGCTCGGACAGTTACTACGAGCAGTACTTC.

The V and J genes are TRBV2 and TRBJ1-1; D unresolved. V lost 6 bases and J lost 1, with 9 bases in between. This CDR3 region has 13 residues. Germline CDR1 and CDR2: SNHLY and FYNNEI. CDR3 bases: TGTGCCAGCAGCCCGACGGGGAACACTGAAGCTTTCTTT. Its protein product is CASSPTGNTEAFF.

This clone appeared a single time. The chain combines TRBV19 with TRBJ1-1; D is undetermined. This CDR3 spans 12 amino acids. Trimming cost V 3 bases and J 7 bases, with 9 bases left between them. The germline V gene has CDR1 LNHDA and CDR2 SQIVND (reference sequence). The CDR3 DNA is TGTGCCAGTAGTATGGATCCAAATGAAGCTTTCTTT. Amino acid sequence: CASSMDPNEAFF.

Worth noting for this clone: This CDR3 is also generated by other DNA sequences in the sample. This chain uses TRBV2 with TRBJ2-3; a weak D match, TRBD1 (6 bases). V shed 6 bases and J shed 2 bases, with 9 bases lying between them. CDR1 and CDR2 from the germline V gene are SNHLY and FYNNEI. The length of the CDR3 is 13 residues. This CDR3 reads CASRGADTDTQYF. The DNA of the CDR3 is TGTGCCAGCAGGGGGGCAGACACAGATACGCAGTATTTT.

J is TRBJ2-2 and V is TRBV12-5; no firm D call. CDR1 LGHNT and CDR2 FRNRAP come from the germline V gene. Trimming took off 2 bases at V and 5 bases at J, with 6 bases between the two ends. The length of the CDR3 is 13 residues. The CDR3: CASGLRETGELFF. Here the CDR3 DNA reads TGTGCTAGTGGTTTGAGGGAAACCGGGGAGCTGTTTTTT.

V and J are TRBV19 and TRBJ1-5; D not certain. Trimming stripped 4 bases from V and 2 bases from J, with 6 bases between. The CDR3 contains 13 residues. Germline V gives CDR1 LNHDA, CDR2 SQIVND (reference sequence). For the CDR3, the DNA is TGTGCCAGTAGTACAAGCGGCAATCAGCCCCAGCATTTT. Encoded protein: CASSTSGNQPQHF.

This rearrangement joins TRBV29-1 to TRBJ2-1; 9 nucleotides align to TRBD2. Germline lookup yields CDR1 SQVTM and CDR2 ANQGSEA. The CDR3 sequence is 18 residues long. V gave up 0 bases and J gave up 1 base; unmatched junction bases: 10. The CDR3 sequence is CSVEDAGGPYRSYNEQFF. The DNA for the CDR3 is TGCAGCGTTGAAGATGCGGGAGGGCCCTATAGGTCCTACAATGAGCAGTTCTTC.